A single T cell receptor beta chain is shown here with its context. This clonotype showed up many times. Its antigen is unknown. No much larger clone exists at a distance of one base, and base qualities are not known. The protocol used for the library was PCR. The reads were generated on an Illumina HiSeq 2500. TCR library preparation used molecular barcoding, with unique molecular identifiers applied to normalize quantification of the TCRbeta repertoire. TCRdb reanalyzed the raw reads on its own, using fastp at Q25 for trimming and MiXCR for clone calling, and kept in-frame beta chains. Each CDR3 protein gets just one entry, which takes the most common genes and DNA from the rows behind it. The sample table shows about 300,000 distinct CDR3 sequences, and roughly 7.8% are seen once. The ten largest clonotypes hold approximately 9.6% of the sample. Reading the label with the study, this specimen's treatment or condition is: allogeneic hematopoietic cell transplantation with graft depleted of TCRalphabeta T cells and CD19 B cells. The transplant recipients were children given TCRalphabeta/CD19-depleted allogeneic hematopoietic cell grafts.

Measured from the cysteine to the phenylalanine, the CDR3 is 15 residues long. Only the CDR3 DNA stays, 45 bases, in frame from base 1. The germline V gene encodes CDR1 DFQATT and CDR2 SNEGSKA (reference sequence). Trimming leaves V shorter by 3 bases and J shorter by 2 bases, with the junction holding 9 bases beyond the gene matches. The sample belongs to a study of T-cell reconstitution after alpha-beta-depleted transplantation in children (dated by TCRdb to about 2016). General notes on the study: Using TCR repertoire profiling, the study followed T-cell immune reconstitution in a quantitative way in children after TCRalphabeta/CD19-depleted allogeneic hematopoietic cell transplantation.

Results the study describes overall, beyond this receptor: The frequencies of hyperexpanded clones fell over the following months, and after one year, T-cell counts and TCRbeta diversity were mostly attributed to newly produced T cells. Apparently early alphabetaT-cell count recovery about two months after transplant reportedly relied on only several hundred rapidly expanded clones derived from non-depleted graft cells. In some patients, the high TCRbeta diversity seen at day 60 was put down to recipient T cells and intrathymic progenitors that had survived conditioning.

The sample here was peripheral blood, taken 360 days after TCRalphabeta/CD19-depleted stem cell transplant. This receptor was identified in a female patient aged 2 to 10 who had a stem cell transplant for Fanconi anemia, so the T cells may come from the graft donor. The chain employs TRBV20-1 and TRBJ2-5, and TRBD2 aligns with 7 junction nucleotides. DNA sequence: TGCAGTGCTAGGTCGCCTAGCGGATGGCAAGAGACCCAGTACTTC. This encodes CSARSPSGWQETQYF.